This T cell receptor (beta chain) is from a study of CXCR3-negative and CXCR3-positive naive CD8 T cells. Study observations and caveats: Naive subsets did not differ in surface CD5, and TRB CDR3 properties served to infer TCR strength. Partly lower CXCR3 expression followed cryopreservation, and most assays relied on fresh PBMCs. Similar TRBV-TRBJ usage characterized naive CXCR3-negative and CXCR3-positive cells; memory cells differed. Hydrophobicity of TRB CDR3s was greater in CXCR3-positive naive cells than in CXCR3-negative naive cells.

Naive CD8+ T cells displayed a CD45RO-CCR7+CD27+CD95- phenotype. To note about this clonotype: Its matching antigen is unknown.

The CDR3 has 14 amino acids. Germline lookup yields CDR1 MRHNA and CDR2 SNTAGT. The TRB cDNA libraries were prepared by 5' RACE with UMI labels. After re-calling the 5' RACE reads, TCRdb lists one entry per CDR3 protein, DNA absent. This sample contains roughly 59,000 distinct CDR3 sequences. This TCR derives from a human donor in good health. Some clones in this sample may be carry-over from other donors' samples. Material for sequencing was naive CXCR3+ CD8+ T cells from blood. Subset in this sample: CD45RO-CCR7+CD27+CD95- naive CD8+ T cells expressing CXCR3 (TNR3+). The chain has TRBV6-4 and TRBJ2-4; TCRdb selects TRBD1, and the lack of DNA leaves this call unchecked. CDR3 amino acids: CASRGQGAKNIQYF.